This T cell receptor (beta chain) came from a study of graft-versus-host responses after intestinal transplantation. Findings and limits, study-wide: Peak circulating GvH clone levels were associated with early post-transplant HvG declines.

In the case of this clone: Its antigen remains unknown.

Method: immunoSEQ multiplex PCR; TCRdb's copy keeps in-frame clones and lacks some. The sample includes about 15,000 clones, over 70% of them seen just once. This CDR3 contains 16 residues. Germline V gives CDR1 SGHDN, CDR2 FVKESK. Deletions cut 0 bases from V and 5 bases from J, with 16 bases between. Lymphocytes (intraepithelial and lamina propria) were released by processing the graft tissue. The source is a human patient who received an intestinal transplant, so some T cells may come from the graft donor. Sequencing was performed on ileum tissue, taken 14 days after transplant. V and J are TRBV14 and TRBJ2-5, with D possibly TRBD2 on 6 matching bases. CDR3 residues: CASSQDPPGVRETQYF. In DNA, the CDR3 is TGTGCCAGCAGCCAAGACCCTCCGGGGGTCCGCGAGACCCAGTACTTC.